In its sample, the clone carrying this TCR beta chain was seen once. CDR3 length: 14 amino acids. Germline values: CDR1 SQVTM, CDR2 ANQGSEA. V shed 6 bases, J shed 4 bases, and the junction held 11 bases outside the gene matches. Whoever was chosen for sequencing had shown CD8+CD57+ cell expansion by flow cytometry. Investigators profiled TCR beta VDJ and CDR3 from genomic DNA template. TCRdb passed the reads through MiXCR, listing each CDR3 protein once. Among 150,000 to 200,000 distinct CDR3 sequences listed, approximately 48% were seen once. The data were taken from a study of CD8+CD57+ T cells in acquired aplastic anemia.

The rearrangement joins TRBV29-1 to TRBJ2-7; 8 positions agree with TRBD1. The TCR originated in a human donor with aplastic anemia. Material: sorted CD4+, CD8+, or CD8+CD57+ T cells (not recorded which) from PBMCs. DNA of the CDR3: TGCAGCGTCGACCCGGGACAGGAAGGTTACGAGCAGTACTTC. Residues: CSVDPGQEGYEQYF.